A selection of T cell receptor beta chains follows, all from one sample in a study of STAT5B mutations in CD4+ large granular lymphocyte leukemia. Profiling relied on immunoSEQ multiplex PCR, and the TCRdb table lists in-frame clones only, not all of them. Of around 27,000 clones in the sample, less than 85% were seen once. What was sequenced was CD4+ T cells from blood buffy coats. The origin of the receptors is a human donor in good health. Both conserved end residues are part of each CDR3. A D gene is named only where the DNA matches it firmly. A row's size may be missing; if present it is once, few, many or a size class.

cdr3_aa	cdr3_nt	d_call	j_call	clone_size	v_call
CASSLIWEETQYF	TGTGCCAGCAGCTTAATTTGGGAGGAGACCCAGTACTTC	.	TRBJ2-5	.	TRBV7-2
CASNLVGSNQPQHF	TGTGCCAGCAATTTAGTCGGAAGCAATCAGCCCCAGCATTTT	.	TRBJ1-5	once	TRBV6-1
CASSAGMNTEAFF	TGTGCCAGCAGTGCTGGTATGAACACTGAAGCTTTCTTT	.	TRBJ1-1	.	TRBV2
CASSVRGEQFF	TGTGCCAGCAGCGTCCGAGGGGAGCAGTTCTTC	.	TRBJ2-1	few	TRBV7-2
CASSTYRGGDRAKNIQYF	TGTGCCAGCAGCACATATAGAGGGGGGGACAGGGCCAAAAACATTCAGTACTTC	.	TRBJ2-4	.	TRBV7-6
CASSTDRTDTQYF	TGTGCCAGCAGCACCGACCGCACAGATACGCAGTATTTT	.	TRBJ2-3	.	TRBV7-2
CASPGETGNTIYF	TGTGCCAGCCCCGGGGAAACTGGAAACACCATATATTTT	.	TRBJ1-3	.	TRBV2
CASSLTSGIRETQYF	TGCGCCAGCAGCCTGACTAGCGGGATAAGAGAGACCCAGTACTTC	TRBD2	TRBJ2-5	.	TRBV4-1
CASSLGPVGGNEQFF	TGCGCCAGCAGCTTGGGGCCGGTGGGTGGCAATGAGCAGTTCTTC	.	TRBJ2-1	.	TRBV5-1
CASSLRTDTQYF	TGCGCCAGCAGCTTACGGACAGATACGCAGTATTTT	.	TRBJ2-3	.	TRBV5-1
CASSLGSGAVRELFF	TGTGCCAGCAGCTTAGGGTCGGGAGCGGTCCGGGAGCTGTTTTTT	.	TRBJ2-2	.	TRBV7-2
CASSHLRTRYNEQFF	TGTGCCAGCAGCCACCTAAGGACGCGGTACAATGAGCAGTTCTTC	.	TRBJ2-1	.	TRBV14
CASSRNRAEAFF	TGCGCCAGCAGCCGTAACAGGGCTGAAGCTTTCTTT	.	TRBJ1-1	.	TRBV4-1
CASSQTAQGYEQYF	TGTGCCAGCAGCCAGACCGCCCAGGGCTACGAGCAGTACTTC	.	TRBJ2-7	.	TRBV7-6
CASSGGPTVSYNEQFF	TGTGCCAGCAGCGGGGGCCCTACAGTATCCTACAATGAGCAGTTCTTC	.	TRBJ2-1	.	TRBV9
CAISDPLVGESYNEQFF	TGTGCCATCAGTGACCCTTTAGTGGGGGAGTCCTACAATGAGCAGTTCTTC	.	TRBJ2-1	.	TRBV10-3
CASTGQGAMVQYF	TGTGCCAGCACCGGACAGGGGGCGATGGTGCAGTACTTC	TRBD1	TRBJ2-7	.	TRBV7-2
CASRQGSVSPLHF	TGTGCCAGCAGACAAGGATCCGTTTCACCCCTCCACTTT	.	TRBJ1-6	.	TRBV25-1
CASKTGRGSPQETQYF	TGTGCCAGTAAGACCGGGCGCGGGAGCCCCCAAGAGACCCAGTACTTC	TRBD2	TRBJ2-5	.	TRBV19
CASSLLATAYNEQFF	TGTGCCAGCAGCTTACTAGCGACCGCCTACAATGAGCAGTTCTTC	TRBD2	TRBJ2-1	.	TRBV14
CATRLTGPYNEQFF	TGTGCAACCCGTCTGACAGGACCTTACAATGAGCAGTTCTTC	.	TRBJ2-1	.	TRBV25-1
CAISESGGGSSYNEQFF	TGTGCCATCAGTGAGTCGGGGGGCGGGAGCTCCTACAATGAGCAGTTCTTC	.	TRBJ2-1	.	TRBV10-3
CASSVGTDTQYF	TGTGCCAGCAGCGTAGGCACAGATACGCAGTATTTT	.	TRBJ2-3	.	TRBV9
CASGLNDSPYGYTF	TGTGCCAGCGGATTAAACGACAGCCCCTATGGCTACACCTTC	.	TRBJ1-2	.	TRBV28
CASSIFVSLTEAFF	TGTGCCAGTAGTATCTTCGTGAGTCTGACTGAAGCTTTCTTT	.	TRBJ1-1	few	TRBV19
CASSLFREGTGELFF	TGTGCCAGCAGCTTGTTCAGGGAAGGCACCGGGGAGCTGTTTTTT	.	TRBJ2-2	.	TRBV5-4
CALFRDSNNEQFF	TGTGCCCTATTCCGGGACAGCAACAATGAGCAGTTCTTC	TRBD1	TRBJ2-1	.	TRBV30
CASSIGGTGRAQPQHF	TGTGCCAGTAGTATAGGCGGGACAGGGAGGGCTCAGCCCCAGCATTTT	TRBD1	TRBJ1-5	.	TRBV19
CASSFRQGAGTGELFF	TGTGCCAGCAGCTTTAGACAGGGGGCTGGCACCGGGGAGCTGTTTTTT	TRBD1	TRBJ2-2	.	TRBV7-2
CASSQVGLLSSYEQYF	TGTGCCAGCAGCCAAGTGGGACTACTGAGCTCCTACGAGCAGTACTTC	TRBD2	TRBJ2-7	.	TRBV14
CAKGGRNTGELFF	TGTGCAAAGGGCGGGAGGAACACCGGGGAGCTGTTTTTT	TRBD2	TRBJ2-2	.	TRBV30
CASSWRGGYTF	TGTGCCAGTAGTTGGAGGGGCGGCTACACCTTC	.	TRBJ1-2	few	TRBV19
CASSPWDRDGGIQYF	TGTGCCAGCAGCCCATGGGACAGGGACGGAGGGATTCAGTACTTC	TRBD1	TRBJ2-4	.	TRBV7-2
CASSLTSYEQYF	TGTGCCAGCAGCTTGACGTCGTACGAGCAGTACTTC	.	TRBJ2-7	once	TRBV7-2
CASSLQERVQETQYF	TGTGCCAGCAGTTTACAGGAGCGAGTCCAAGAGACCCAGTACTTC	.	TRBJ2-5	.	TRBV28
CASSGVGTGFSGANVLTF	TGTGCCAGCAGCGGGGTGGGGACGGGGTTCTCTGGGGCCAACGTCCTGACTTTC	.	TRBJ2-6	.	TRBV5-6
CASSQGRGFGVFF	TGCGCCAGCAGCCAAGGGAGAGGGTTTGGAGTTTTCTTT	.	TRBJ1-1	.	TRBV4-1
CASSPRRTGYGEQYF	TGTGCCAGCAGCCCCCGCCGGACAGGGTATGGCGAGCAGTACTTC	TRBD1	TRBJ2-7	.	TRBV7-2
CASSRSGTLNEQFF	TGTGCCAGCAGCCGAAGCGGGACCCTAAATGAGCAGTTCTTC	TRBD2	TRBJ2-1	.	TRBV7-3
CASSAGQGVFNYGYTF	TGTGCCAGCAGCGCCGGACAGGGAGTTTTTAACTATGGCTACACCTTC	TRBD1	TRBJ1-2	.	TRBV9
CASSPGLQGDTQYF	TGTGCCAGCTCACCGGGACTCCAAGGAGATACGCAGTATTTT	.	TRBJ2-3	few	TRBV18
CASSVGGSFDEQYF	TGTGCCAGCAGCGTAGGAGGGAGCTTCGACGAGCAGTACTTC	.	TRBJ2-7	.	TRBV9
CASSQERRTNTEAFF	TGCGCCAGCAGCCAAGAAAGGCGTACGAACACTGAAGCTTTCTTT	.	TRBJ1-1	.	TRBV4-1
CASSSPAPSGRKNIQYF	TGTGCCAGCAGTAGCCCCGCACCTTCGGGCCGCAAAAACATTCAGTACTTC	.	TRBJ2-4	.	TRBV28
CASSLGQGLTNEKLFF	TGTGCCAGCAGCTTGGGACAGGGGTTGACTAATGAAAAACTGTTTTTT	TRBD1	TRBJ1-4	.	TRBV5-8
CAISDSGREGEKLFF	TGTGCCATCAGTGATAGTGGGAGGGAAGGCGAAAAACTGTTTTTT	.	TRBJ1-4	.	TRBV10-3
CASSWGNYGYTF	TGTGCCAGCTCGTGGGGAAACTATGGCTACACCTTC	.	TRBJ1-2	.	TRBV18
CASSMDRGGNSPLHF	TGTGCCAGTAGTATGGATAGGGGGGGTAATTCACCCCTCCACTTT	.	TRBJ1-6	.	TRBV19
CASRTGGYGYTF	TGCGCCAGCAGGACAGGGGGCTATGGCTACACCTTC	TRBD1	TRBJ1-2	.	TRBV5-1
CASSLERGFNEQFF	TGTGCCAGCAGCTTAGAGCGGGGATTCAATGAGCAGTTCTTC	TRBD2	TRBJ2-1	.	TRBV7-6
CASSEFLGSSGANVLTF	TGTGCCAGCAGTGAGTTTCTGGGGAGCTCTGGGGCCAACGTCCTGACTTTC	.	TRBJ2-6	.	TRBV2
CASSIRFSRGAGDAEEQFF	TGTGCCAGTAGTATTCGGTTTTCGCGGGGGGCAGGGGACGCGGAAGAGCAGTTCTTC	TRBD2	TRBJ2-1	.	TRBV19
CASSLVMERHTDTQYF	TGCGCCAGCAGCTTGGTGATGGAGCGGCACACAGATACGCAGTATTTT	.	TRBJ2-3	.	TRBV5-1
CSVEGTGSYTQYF	TGCAGCGTTGAAGGGACAGGCTCATATACGCAGTATTTT	TRBD1	TRBJ2-3	.	TRBV29-1
CASSIRTGGKPYEQYF	TGTGCCAGTAGTATTCGGACAGGGGGCAAACCTTACGAGCAGTACTTC	TRBD1	TRBJ2-7	.	TRBV19
CATQQGVATNEKLFF	TGTGCCACGCAACAGGGGGTCGCAACTAATGAAAAACTGTTTTTT	TRBD1	TRBJ1-4	.	TRBV10-3